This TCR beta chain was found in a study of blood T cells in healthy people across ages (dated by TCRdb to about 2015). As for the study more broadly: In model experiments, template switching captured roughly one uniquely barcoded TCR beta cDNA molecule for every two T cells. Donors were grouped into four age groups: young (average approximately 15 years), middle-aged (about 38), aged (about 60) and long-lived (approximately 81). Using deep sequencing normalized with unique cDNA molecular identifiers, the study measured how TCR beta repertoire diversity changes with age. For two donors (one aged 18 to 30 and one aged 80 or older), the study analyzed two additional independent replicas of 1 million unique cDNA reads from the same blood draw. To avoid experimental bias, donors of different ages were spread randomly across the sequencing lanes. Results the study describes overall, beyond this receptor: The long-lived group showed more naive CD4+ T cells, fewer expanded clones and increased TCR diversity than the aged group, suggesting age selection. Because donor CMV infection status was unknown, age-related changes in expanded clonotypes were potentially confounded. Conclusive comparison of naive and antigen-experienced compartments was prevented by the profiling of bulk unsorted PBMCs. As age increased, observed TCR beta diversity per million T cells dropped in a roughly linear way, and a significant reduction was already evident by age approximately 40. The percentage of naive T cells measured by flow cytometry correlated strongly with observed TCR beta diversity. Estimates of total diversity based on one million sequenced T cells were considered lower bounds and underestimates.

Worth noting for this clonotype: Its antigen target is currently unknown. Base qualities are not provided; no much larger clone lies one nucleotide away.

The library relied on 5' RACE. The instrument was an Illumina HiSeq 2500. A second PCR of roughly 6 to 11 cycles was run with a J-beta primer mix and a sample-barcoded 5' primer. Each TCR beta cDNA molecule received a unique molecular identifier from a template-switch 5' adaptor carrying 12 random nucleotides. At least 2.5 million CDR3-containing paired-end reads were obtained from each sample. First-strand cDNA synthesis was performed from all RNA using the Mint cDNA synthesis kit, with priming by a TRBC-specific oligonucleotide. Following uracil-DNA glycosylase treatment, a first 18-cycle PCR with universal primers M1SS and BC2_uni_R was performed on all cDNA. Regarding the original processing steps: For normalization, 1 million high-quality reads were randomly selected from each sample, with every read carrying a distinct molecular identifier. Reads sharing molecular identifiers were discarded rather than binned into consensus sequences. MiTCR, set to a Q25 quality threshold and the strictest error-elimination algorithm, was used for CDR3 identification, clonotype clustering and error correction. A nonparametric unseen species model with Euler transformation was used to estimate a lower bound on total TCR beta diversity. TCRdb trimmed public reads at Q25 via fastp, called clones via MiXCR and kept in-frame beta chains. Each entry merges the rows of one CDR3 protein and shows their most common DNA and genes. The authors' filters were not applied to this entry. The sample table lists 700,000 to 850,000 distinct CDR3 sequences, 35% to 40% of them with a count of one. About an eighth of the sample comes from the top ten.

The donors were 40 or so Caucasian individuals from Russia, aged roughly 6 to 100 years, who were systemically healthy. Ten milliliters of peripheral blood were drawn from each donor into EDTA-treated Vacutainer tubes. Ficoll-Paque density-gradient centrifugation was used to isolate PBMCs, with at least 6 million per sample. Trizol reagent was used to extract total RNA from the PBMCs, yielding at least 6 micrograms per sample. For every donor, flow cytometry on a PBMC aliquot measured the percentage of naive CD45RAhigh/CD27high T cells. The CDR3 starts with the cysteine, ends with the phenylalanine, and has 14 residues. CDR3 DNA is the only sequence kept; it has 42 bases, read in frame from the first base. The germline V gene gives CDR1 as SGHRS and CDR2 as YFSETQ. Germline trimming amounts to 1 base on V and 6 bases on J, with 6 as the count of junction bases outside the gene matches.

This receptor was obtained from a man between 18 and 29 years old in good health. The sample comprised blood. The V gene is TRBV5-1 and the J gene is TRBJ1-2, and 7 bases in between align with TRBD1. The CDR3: CASSLRLQGDGYTF. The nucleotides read TGCGCCAGCAGCTTGCGGTTGCAGGGGGATGGCTACACCTTC.